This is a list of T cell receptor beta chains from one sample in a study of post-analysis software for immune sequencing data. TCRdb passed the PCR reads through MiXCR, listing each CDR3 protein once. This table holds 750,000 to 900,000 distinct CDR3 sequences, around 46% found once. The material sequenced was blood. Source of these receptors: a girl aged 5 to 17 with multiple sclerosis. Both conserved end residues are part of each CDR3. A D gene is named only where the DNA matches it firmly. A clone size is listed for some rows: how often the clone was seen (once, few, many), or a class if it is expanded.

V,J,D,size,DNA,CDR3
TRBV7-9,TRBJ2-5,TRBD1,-,TGTGCCAGCAGTCAGGACAGGGCAGTCGAGACCCAGTACTTC,CASSQDRAVETQYF
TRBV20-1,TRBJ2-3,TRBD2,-,TGCAGTGCTAGCGCCCTAGCGGGAGGGCCAGATACGCAGTATTTT,CSASALAGGPDTQYF
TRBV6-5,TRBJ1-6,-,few,TGTGCCAGCACCTTTCTCTGGGGCAGGGATTCACCCCTCCACTTT,CASTFLWGRDSPLHF
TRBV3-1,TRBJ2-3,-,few,TGTGCCAGCAGCCAAGATTGGGCGGGTACAGATACGCAGTATTTT,CASSQDWAGTDTQYF
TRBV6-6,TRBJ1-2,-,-,TGTGCCAGCAGTCCTGGCTACACCTTC,CASSPGYTF
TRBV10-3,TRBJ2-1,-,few,TGTGCCATCAGTGAGCCACTAACCGGGTCCATTTACAATGAGCAGTTCTTC,CAISEPLTGSIYNEQFF
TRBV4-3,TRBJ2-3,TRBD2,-,TGCGCCAGCAGCCAAGATGGGACTAGCCCAGATACGCAGTATTTT,CASSQDGTSPDTQYF
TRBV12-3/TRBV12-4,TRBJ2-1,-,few,TGTGCCAGCAGCCCCACCGGGTATAGACCCGAGCAGTTCTTC,CASSPTGYRPEQFF
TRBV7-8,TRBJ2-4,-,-,TGTGCCAGCAGCTCCACGGGACACAGTATTCAGTACTTC,CASSSTGHSIQYF
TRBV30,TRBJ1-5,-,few,TGTGCCTGGAGGGGCCCTGCGACTCAGCCCCAGCATTTT,CAWRGPATQPQHF
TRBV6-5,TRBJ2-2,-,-,TGTGCCAGCAGTTACCACAATGTCGGGGAGCTGTTTTTT,CASSYHNVGELFF
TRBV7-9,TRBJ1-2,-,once,TGTGCCAGCAGCTTAGGAGAGGATCATGGCTACACCTTC,CASSLGEDHGYTF
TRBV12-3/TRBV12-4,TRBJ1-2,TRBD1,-,TGTGCCAGCAGTTCCGCCGGACAGGTCTACTATGGCTACACCTTC,CASSSAGQVYYGYTF
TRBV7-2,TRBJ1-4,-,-,TGTGCCAGCAGCTTAGTAGGGGAAGGGAATGAAAAACTGTTTTTT,CASSLVGEGNEKLFF
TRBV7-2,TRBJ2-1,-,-,TGTGCCAGCAGCTTAGTGTTCGACCTCTCCTACAATGAGCAGTTCTTC,CASSLVFDLSYNEQFF
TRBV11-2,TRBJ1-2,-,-,TGTGCCAGCAGCCCATCGGTCCGGGGCTACACCTTC,CASSPSVRGYTF
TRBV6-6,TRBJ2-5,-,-,TGTGCCAGCAGTTTCCCGGAGGCCGGCCAAGAGACCCAGTACTTC,CASSFPEAGQETQYF
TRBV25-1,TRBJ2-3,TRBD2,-,TGTGCCAGCAGTGCTGTAGCGGGAGGTCCCTTTCAGGATACGCAGTATTTT,CASSAVAGGPFQDTQYF
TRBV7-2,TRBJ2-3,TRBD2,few,TGTGCCAGCAGCCTGGAGGGACTAGCGACAGATACGCAGTATTTT,CASSLEGLATDTQYF
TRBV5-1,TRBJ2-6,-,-,TGCGCCAGCAGCTTGGTGGGGGCCTCTGGGGCCAACGTCCTGACTTTC,CASSLVGASGANVLTF
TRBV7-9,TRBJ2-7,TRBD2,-,TGTGCCAGCAGCTCGTTAGCGGGAGGGGAGCAGTACTTC,CASSSLAGGEQYF
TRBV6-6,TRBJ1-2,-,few,TGTGCCAGCGGATACGACGGGGGCGTGAGCTATGGCTACACCTTC,CASGYDGGVSYGYTF
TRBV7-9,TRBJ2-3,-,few,TGTGCCAGCAGCCCTTGGGGGGCAGATACGCAGTATTTT,CASSPWGADTQYF
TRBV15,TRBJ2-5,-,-,TGTGCCACCAGCCGAACCAGGATGAACCAGGAGACCCAGTACTTC,CATSRTRMNQETQYF
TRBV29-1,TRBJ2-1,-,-,TGCAGTTTTAGCAGAAGCTCCTACAATGAGCAGTTCTTC,CSFSRSSYNEQFF
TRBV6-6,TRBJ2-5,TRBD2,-,TGTGCCAGCAGTTATCGGAGTAGATCGCAGGGAGGGGAGACCCAGTACTTC,CASSYRSRSQGGETQYF
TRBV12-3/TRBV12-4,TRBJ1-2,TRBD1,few,TGTGCCAGCACCGCGACAGGGCCCAAGACTAACTATGGCTACACCTTC,CASTATGPKTNYGYTF
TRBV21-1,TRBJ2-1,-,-,TGTGCCAGCAACCGAGCGGGACTCTACAATGAGCAGTTCTTC,CASNRAGLYNEQFF
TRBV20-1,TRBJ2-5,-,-,TGCAGTGCCAGGACGGACTCCTACGGGCAGTACTTC,CSARTDSYGQYF
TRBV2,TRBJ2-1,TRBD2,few,TGTGCCAGCAGTGAGGAACTAGCGCCCTACAATGAGCAGTTCTTC,CASSEELAPYNEQFF
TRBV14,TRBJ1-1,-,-,TGTGCCAGCAGCGCCCCAATACAGGGAGGCACTGAAGCTTTCTTT,CASSAPIQGGTEAFF
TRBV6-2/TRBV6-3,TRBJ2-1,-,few,TGTGCCAGCAGCACTACGCAGGAGCAGTTCTTC,CASSTTQEQFF
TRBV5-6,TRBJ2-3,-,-,TGTGCCAGCAGACGGGAGTTGACAGATACGCAGTATTTT,CASRRELTDTQYF
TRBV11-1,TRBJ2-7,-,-,TGTGCCAGCAGCTTAAAGTATCGAGGATTCTACGAGCAGTACTTC,CASSLKYRGFYEQYF
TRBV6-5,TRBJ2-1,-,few,TGTGCCAGCAGTTACACCTCCGGGACAAGTGAGACCCAGTTCTTC,CASSYTSGTSETQFF
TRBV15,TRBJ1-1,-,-,TGTGCCACCAGCAGGGGATTGTGGACTTTCTTT,CATSRGLWTFF
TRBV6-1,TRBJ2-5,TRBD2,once,TGTGCCAGCAGTGAAGCTCAAGGACTAGCGGGAGCAGAGACCCAGTACTTC,CASSEAQGLAGAETQYF
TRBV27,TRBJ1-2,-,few,TGTGCCAGCAGTCCGGTCGGGGTCTATGGCTACACCTTC,CASSPVGVYGYTF
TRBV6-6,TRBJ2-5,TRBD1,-,TGTGCCAGCAGTTACCTGGTGGGACAGGAGGAGACCCAGTACTTC,CASSYLVGQEETQYF
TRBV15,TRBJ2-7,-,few,TGTGCCACCAGCAGGAAAGCTGGGGCCTACGAGCAGTACTTC,CATSRKAGAYEQYF
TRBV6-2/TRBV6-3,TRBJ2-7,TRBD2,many,TGTGCCAGCAGTTACGGGACTAGCGGCTACGAGCAGTACTTC,CASSYGTSGYEQYF
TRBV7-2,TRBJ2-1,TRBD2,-,TGTGCCAGCAGCTTAGTGGGACTAGCGGGCTCATACAATGAGCAGTTCTTC,CASSLVGLAGSYNEQFF
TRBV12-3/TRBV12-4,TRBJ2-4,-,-,TGTGCCAGCAGTTTAGCGGGGATCATTCAGTACTTC,CASSLAGIIQYF
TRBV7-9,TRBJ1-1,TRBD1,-,TGTGCCAGCAGCTTAGAGGGGGCGTTCAACACTGAAGCTTTCTTT,CASSLEGAFNTEAFF
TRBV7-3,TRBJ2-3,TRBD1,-,TGTGCCAGCAGTGATAGACAGGGGGCTACAGATACGCAGTATTTT,CASSDRQGATDTQYF